The 11 T cell receptor beta chains presented below share a single source sample, sequenced in a study of resident and recirculating memory T cells in vitiligo. Only in-frame clones appear in the TCRdb table, and some are missing; sequencing was by immunoSEQ multiplex PCR. The sample includes 39,000 or so clones, around 90% of them seen just once. Input material: blood. Every receptor here comes from a male donor with vitiligo.

The V gene is TRBV7-6, the J gene TRBJ2-2; 11 positions match TRBD1. Trimming cost V 6 bases and J 4 bases; bases outside gene matches: 7. Germline-derived CDR1 and CDR2 are SGHVS and FNYEAQ. The CDR3 is 16 residues long. This CDR3 reads CASSPRTGGPTGELFF. The CDR3 nucleotides read TGTGCCAGCAGTCCTCGGACAGGGGGCCCCACCGGGGAGCTGTTTTTT.

This rearrangement joins TRBV7-8 to TRBJ1-1, with D possibly being TRBD1 (5 bases). Germline assignment: CDR1 SGHVS and CDR2 FQNEAQ. CDR3 size: 14 residues. Trimming cost V 6 bases and J 5 bases, with 16 bases left between them. The CDR3: CASRTQGGRTEAFF. The CDR3 nucleotides read TGTGCCAGCAGAACCCAGGGTGGTAGAACTGAAGCTTTCTTT. The full variable domain, its missing parts supplied by reference TRBV7-8 and TRBJ1-1, is GAGVSQSPRYKVAKRGQDVALRCDPISGHVSLFWYQQALGQGPEFLTYFQNEAQLDKSGLPSDRFFAERPEGSVSTLKIQRTQQEDSAVYLCASRTQGGRTEAFFGQGTRLTVV.

The chain carries TRBV30 and TRBJ1-5; D unclear. Germline V lookup: CDR1 GTSNPN, CDR2 SVGIG (reference sequence). V was trimmed by 3 bases and J by 4 bases, leaving 7 bases between them. This CDR3 comprises 12 residues. CDR3 in DNA: TGTGCCTGGAGCCTTTCTAATCAGCCCCAGCATTTT. This sequence encodes CAWSLSNQPQHF.

DNA of the CDR3: TGTGCCAGCAGTGTACAGGGATTGAGGACCGGGGAGCTGTTTTTT. Encoded protein: CASSVQGLRTGELFF. The rearrangement joins TRBV27 to TRBJ2-2, with D tentatively TRBD1 (6 bases). Trimming took off 5 bases at V and 5 bases at J, with 15 bases between the two ends. The germline V gene encodes CDR1 MNHEY and CDR2 SMNVEV (reference sequence). This CDR3 is built from 15 residues.

This clone was seen a handful of times. This chain uses TRBV29-1 with TRBJ1-2; a possible D gene is TRBD1 (6 bases). Germline V gene sequence: CDR1 SQVTM, CDR2 ANQGSEA. The CDR3 has 15 residues. V shed 5 bases and J shed 5 bases, with 21 bases lying between them. Written as DNA, the CDR3 is TGCAGCGTTTACGGGCTATCAGGGGTTGGGTATGGCTACACCTTC. Translation gives CSVYGLSGVGYGYTF.

This clone turned up a few times. This sequence joins TRBV7-2 and TRBJ2-7; 8 bases map to TRBD1. The J segment lost 6 bases and the V segment lost 4 bases, leaving 17 bases of the junction unmatched. CDR1 and CDR2 (germline): SGHTA, FQGNSA. This CDR3 is 17 amino acids long. The CDR3 is CASSSLGIWDRSREQYF. The DNA for the CDR3 is TGTGCCAGCAGCTCCCTGGGTATTTGGGACAGGTCTCGCGAGCAGTACTTC.

A single count supports this clone. The chain is built from TRBV11-3 and TRBJ1-4, with D tentatively TRBD1 (6 bases). The CDR3 covers 20 residues. V lost 1 base to trimming and J lost 0 bases, with 21 bases between them. Germline CDR1 reads SGHNT; CDR2 reads YENEEA. The CDR3 sequence: CASSLVRAPGHLATNEKLFF. CDR3 nucleotide sequence: TGTGCCAGCAGCTTAGTCAGGGCGCCGGGACACCTTGCAACTAATGAAAAACTGTTTTTT.

This rearrangement joins TRBV5-1 to TRBJ2-3, with unresolved D. Germline loops: CDR1 SGHRS, CDR2 YFSETQ. V lost 6 bases, J lost 5 bases, and 10 bases lay in between. The CDR3 spans 12 residues. Written as DNA, the CDR3 is TGCGCCAGCAAAGAGTACGGAGATACGCAGTATTTT. This encodes CASKEYGDTQYF.

The chain employs TRBV4-3 and TRBJ2-7, with D possibly being TRBD2 (6 bases). This CDR3 contains 16 residues. V was pared by 0 bases and J by 0 bases, with 12 bases between. CDR1 and CDR2 (germline): LGHNA, YSLEER. As DNA, the CDR3 is TGCGCCAGCAGCCAAGATAGGGGAGGCCTCTCCTACGAGCAGTACTTC. The encoded protein is CASSQDRGGLSYEQYF.

This chain joins TRBV12-2 and TRBJ1-5. TRBV12-2 is classified as a pseudogene. This CDR3 is built from 11 residues. CDR3 coding DNA: TGTGCAAGTCGCTTCGGGCAGCCCCAGCATTTT. This sequence encodes CASRFGQPQHF.

V usage is TRBV5-1 and J usage is TRBJ1-5; D is possibly TRBD1 (6 bases). Germline loops: CDR1 SGHRS, CDR2 YFSETQ. CDR3 length equals 15 residues. V was trimmed by 0 bases and J by 6 bases, leaving 13 bases between them. The CDR3 sequence: CASSLEVGGGQPQHF. CDR3 DNA: TGCGCCAGCAGCTTGGAGGTGGGAGGGGGTCAGCCCCAGCATTTT.